Given below is one TCR beta chain in context. One junction end disagrees with the germline gene, perhaps due to a read error. This entry is derived from a study of CD8 T cells in Susac syndrome. Sequencing of TCR beta was performed on blood CD8+ T cells and on blood CD4+ T cells. It was negative isolation that provided the CD8+ and CD4+ T cells, whereas TEMRA cells were enriched by FACS. RNA totalling roughly 0.45 to 1 ug underwent reverse transcription with random hexamers. The immunoSEQ assay covered 54 Vbeta and 13 Jbeta segments for CDR3. TCRdb re-called the immunoSEQ multiplex PCR reads through MiXCR, storing one row per CDR3 protein. There are 250,000 to 300,000 distinct CDR3 sequences in the sample; approximately 91% occur only once, and approximately 0.2% lies in the top ten. In germline, CDR1 is DFQATT, CDR2 SNEGSKA (reference sequence). This CDR3 has 11 amino acids.

This clonotype was sampled from a human donor with multiple sclerosis. The sample was CD8+ T cells from PBMCs. This sequence joins TRBV20-1 and TRBJ1-1; no reliable D call. The CDR3 reads CSAQENTGAFF. The CDR3 DNA reads as TGCAGTGCCCAAGAGAACACTGGAGCTTTCTTT.